The next 14 T cell receptor beta chains were all read from a single sample in a study of early T cells in non-severe SARS-CoV-2 infection. From the 5' RACE reads, TCRdb called clonotypes with MiXCR, one entry per CDR3 protein. This sample has about 84,000 distinct CDR3 sequences, with roughly 12% found just once. Sequencing was done on a sample of whole blood. These receptors all come from an adult who was a healthcare worker with PCR-confirmed SARS-CoV-2 infection or an uninfected control (not recorded which).

J is TRBJ2-2 and V is TRBV28; D is possibly TRBD2 (5 bases). The ends were cut back, 6 bases at V and 5 bases at J, with 16 bases in the middle. The CDR3 totals 15 residues. Germline V gives CDR1 MDHEN, CDR2 SYDVKM. The CDR3 loop is CASSPTRGWTGELFF. CDR3 DNA sequence: TGTGCCAGCAGCCCCACGCGAGGGTGGACCGGGGAGCTGTTTTTT. Complete variable domain (other parts from reference TRBV28 and TRBJ2-2): DVKVTQSSRYLVKRTGEKVFLECVQDMDHENMFWYRQDPGLGLRLIYFSYDVKMKEKGDIPEGYSVSREKKERFSLILESASTNQTSMYLCASSPTRGWTGELFFGEGSRLTVL.

This clonotype was recorded once. This chain connects TRBV12-3 or TRBV12-4 to TRBJ2-2, with D perhaps TRBD2 (5 bases). This CDR3 region has 15 residues. V gave up 6 bases and J gave up 5 bases, with 16 bases separating them. The CDR3 region is CASRELRVGTGELFF. DNA of the CDR3: TGTGCCAGCAGGGAGTTGAGGGTGGGGACCGGGGAGCTGTTTTTT.

This chain uses TRBV10-2 with TRBJ1-2; D may be TRBD1 (6 bases). CDR3 length: 15 residues. Germline assignment: CDR1 WSHSY and CDR2 SAAADI. The V gene lost 6 bases and the J gene lost 2 bases, with 16 bases spanning the gap. The CDR3 spells CASRAGDLVNYGYTF. CDR3 in DNA: TGCGCCAGCAGAGCAGGGGACCTAGTCAACTATGGCTACACCTTC.

In its sample, this clonotype was seen many times. The J gene is TRBJ2-1, the V gene TRBV3-1, with unresolved D. The CDR3 consists of 13 residues. Germline assignment: CDR1 LGHDT and CDR2 YNNKEL (reference sequence). V was trimmed by 4 bases and J by 7 bases, leaving 11 bases between them. The chain's CDR3 is CASSPRPANEQFF. CDR3 nucleotide sequence: TGTGCCAGCAGCCCCCGGCCTGCGAATGAGCAGTTCTTC.

The chain couples TRBV13 to TRBJ2-3; D is ambiguous. The CDR3 runs 15 residues. In germline, CDR1 is PRHDT, CDR2 FYEKMQ (reference sequence). Trimming pared 5 bases from V and 1 base from J, leaving 13 bases between. The CDR3 protein is CASSTRSRGTDTQYF. CDR3 coding DNA: TGTGCCAGCAGCACCCGGTCCCGGGGCACAGATACGCAGTATTTT.

The CDR3 region has the DNA TGCGCCAGCAGCTCTCACGGTGACACTGAAGCTTTCTTT. Encoded protein: CASSSHGDTEAFF. V usage is TRBV5-1 and J usage is TRBJ1-1; no clear D. The CDR3 sequence is 13 residues long. V lost 3 bases, J lost 3 bases, and 9 bases lay in between. Germline V gene sequence: CDR1 SGHRS, CDR2 YFSETQ.

This clonotype came up a few times. The J gene is TRBJ2-2, the V gene TRBV11-2, with 10 bases aligning to TRBD1. From germline, CDR1 is SGHAT and CDR2 FQNNGV. J was trimmed by 0 bases and V by 6 bases; bases with no gene match: 7. This CDR3 region has 17 residues. The CDR3 nucleotides read TGTGCCAGCAGGAAACATGGACAGGGGGCGAACACCGGGGAGCTGTTTTTT. It is translated as CASRKHGQGANTGELFF.

This clonotype was observed a few times. The chain employs TRBV2 and TRBJ1-5; possibly TRBD1 for D (5 bases). There are 14 residues in the CDR3. Deletions cut 3 bases from V and 5 bases from J, with 11 bases between. CDR1 is SNHLY, CDR2 FYNNEI, per germline. In DNA form, the CDR3 reads TGTGCCAGCAGTGATGGGGCAGGCGATCAGCCCCAGCATTTT. It specifies CASSDGAGDQPQHF.

This clonotype was counted many times. The genes are TRBV19 and TRBJ2-5, with a weak D call TRBD1 (6 bases). The V and J ends lost 6 bases and 5 bases respectively, with 16 bases between them. CDR3 length equals 14 residues. CDR1 and CDR2 from the germline V gene are LNHDA and SQIVND (reference sequence). The CDR3 protein is CASRSLGQQETQYF. As DNA, the CDR3 is TGTGCCAGTAGGTCCCTTGGACAGCAGGAGACCCAGTACTTC.

This clonotype was counted between two and nine times. J is TRBJ2-2 and V is TRBV9; D is ambiguous. Germline values: CDR1 SGDLS, CDR2 YYNGEE. The ends were cut back, 4 bases at V and 0 bases at J, with 19 bases in the middle. The CDR3 extends over 18 amino acids. CDR3 nucleotides: TGTGCCAGCAGCCCTCCAGGTCGGACCGCTGCGAACACCGGGGAGCTGTTTTTT. This encodes CASSPPGRTAANTGELFF.

This clonotype has a count of ten or more. The V and J genes are TRBV6-6 and TRBJ2-7, with 9 nucleotides matching TRBD1. Germline V gives CDR1 MNHNY, CDR2 SVGAGI (reference sequence). This CDR3 has 15 amino acids. V was pared by 4 bases and J by 4 bases, with 8 bases of the junction left unmatched. The CDR3 is CASSSHTGGGYEQYF. CDR3 sequence (DNA): TGTGCCAGCAGTTCTCACACAGGGGGCGGGTACGAGCAGTACTTC.

The chain recombines TRBV4-2 with TRBJ2-3, with D perhaps matching TRBD2 (5 bases). Looked up from germline, CDR1 is LGHNA and CDR2 is YNFKEQ. The CDR3 runs to 18 residues. V was pared by 0 bases and J by 2 bases, with 18 bases between. CDR3 sequence reads: CASSQDDQRRRYTDTQYF. The CDR3 DNA reads as TGTGCCAGCAGCCAAGATGACCAGCGGAGACGGTACACAGATACGCAGTATTTT.

This clonotype was counted at least ten times. The chain carries TRBV20-1 and TRBJ2-3; D is ambiguous. Germline-derived CDR1 and CDR2 are DFQATT and SNEGSKA (reference sequence). V gave up 6 bases and J gave up 12 bases, with 16 bases separating them. CDR3 length: 11 amino acids. The CDR3 DNA reads as TGCAGTGCCGAACGTGACCCTTACCAGTATTTT. Translating it yields CSAERDPYQYF.

This clonotype was observed many times. V gene TRBV2 combines with J gene TRBJ2-2; no clear D gene. Trimming removed 4 bases from V and 6 bases from J, with 15 bases in between. This CDR3 contains 15 residues. Germline V gene data show CDR1 as SNHLY and CDR2 as FYNNEI. The CDR3 DNA sequence: TGTGCCAGCAGTGGGGGTGAAGTGAGTCCCGGGGAGCTGTTTTTT. It is translated as CASSGGEVSPGELFF. Drawing the rest from reference TRBV2 and TRBJ2-2, the complete variable domain is EPEVTQTPSHQVTQMGQEVILRCVPISNHLYFYWYRQILGQKVEFLVSFYNNEISEKSEIFDDQFSVERPDGSNFTLKIRSTKLEDSAMYFCASSGGEVSPGELFFGEGSRLTVL.